One and the same sample provided the 3 T cell receptor beta chains below, sequenced in a study of CD8+ T cells in alopecia areata. The treatment here: oral pan-JAK inhibitor, 5-10 mg twice daily. Extracted from the samples, RNA was reverse transcribed into cDNA to serve as the sequencing template. Sequenced by immunoSEQ multiplex PCR; TCRdb stores in-frame clones only, minus some. The sample records roughly 100,000 clones, approximately 84% being singletons. This sample comprised CD8+ T cells sorted from blood, obtained around week 34, from a patient treated with tofacitinib. Receptors originate from a human donor with alopecia areata.

This chain connects TRBV5-4 to TRBJ2-1; D may be TRBD2 (6 bases). The germline V gene encodes CDR1 SGHNT and CDR2 YYREEE (reference sequence). This CDR3 is 13 amino acids long. Deletions cut 1 base from V and 7 bases from J, with 9 bases between. As DNA, the CDR3 is TGTGCCAGCAGCTTGCCGGGGGTGAATGAGCAGTTCTTC. Its translation is CASSLPGVNEQFF.

The chain joins TRBV30 to TRBJ1-2; D ambiguous. The germline V gene encodes CDR1 GTSNPN and CDR2 SVGIG (reference sequence). There are 12 residues in the CDR3. V gave up 2 bases and J gave up 8 bases, with 12 bases separating them. The CDR3: CAWSTSAYGYTF. In nucleotides, the CDR3 is TGTGCCTGGAGTACAAGTGCGTACGGCTACACCTTC.

The chain is built from TRBV19 and TRBJ2-7, with D perhaps TRBD1 or TRBD2 (5 bases each). The germline V gene has CDR1 LNHDA and CDR2 SQIVND (reference sequence). The CDR3 length is 14 residues. Trimming took 9 bases from V and 5 from J, leaving 20 bases between them. The CDR3 reads CASTSGQTPDEQYF. The CDR3 nucleotides are TGTGCCAGCACCTCGGGGCAGACTCCCGACGAGCAGTACTTC.